This T cell receptor (beta chain) was sequenced during a study of T cell repertoires in cytomegalovirus infection. General observations from the study: The ex vivo response was dominated by HLA-C-restricted CMV-specific TCR beta clonotypes.

Per germline, CDR1 SGHAT and CDR2 FQNNGV. After removal of 5 bases from V and 2 bases from J, the junction contained 10 bases not matched to a gene. This CDR3 spans 17 amino acids. MiXCR was run by TCRdb on the reads, yielding one entry per CDR3 protein. Among about 140,000 distinct CDR3 sequences listed, 5.5% to 8% were seen once. This clonotype was found many times. The antigen is unknown. The chain has TRBV11-2 and TRBJ2-2; 8 positions match TRBD2. Sequenced: PBMCs. The receptor comes from a human donor in good health (CMV status not recorded). Some clones in this sample may be carry-over from other donors' samples. The CDR3 DNA reads TGTGCCAGCAGCCCGCCAGCGGGGGAGACAAACACCGGGGAGCTGTTTTTT. It specifies CASSPPAGETNTGELFF.